Each of the 2 T cell receptor beta chains below was sequenced from the same sample in a study of T cell repertoires in cytomegalovirus infection. MiXCR was run by TCRdb on the reads, yielding one entry per CDR3 protein. The sample has 650,000 to 900,000 distinct CDR3 sequences, about 33% seen once. These receptors lack a known antigen. This material consisted of cultured CD8+ T cells from PBMCs, taken from culture after CMV antigen stimulation. These receptors were collected from a human donor in good health (CMV status not recorded). Some clones in this sample may be carry-over from other donors' samples.

This clonotype was recorded many times. The J gene is TRBJ2-1, the V gene TRBV7-6; 8 bases are a match to TRBD1. The germline V gene encodes CDR1 SGHVS and CDR2 FNYEAQ. There are 12 residues in the CDR3. The ends lost 4 bases at V and 10 bases at J; junction bases unmatched: 3. The CDR3 here is CASSSGGGEQFF. For the CDR3, the DNA is TGTGCCAGCAGCTCAGGGGGCGGGGAGCAGTTCTTC.

This chain links TRBV19 with TRBJ2-7; D gene ambiguous. There are 13 residues in the CDR3. V lost 1 base to trimming and J lost 0 bases, with 4 bases between them. Germline loops: CDR1 LNHDA, CDR2 SQIVND (reference sequence). The CDR3 region is CASSIGTSYEQYF. The CDR3 coding sequence is TGTGCCAGTAGTATAGGCACCTCCTACGAGCAGTACTTC.